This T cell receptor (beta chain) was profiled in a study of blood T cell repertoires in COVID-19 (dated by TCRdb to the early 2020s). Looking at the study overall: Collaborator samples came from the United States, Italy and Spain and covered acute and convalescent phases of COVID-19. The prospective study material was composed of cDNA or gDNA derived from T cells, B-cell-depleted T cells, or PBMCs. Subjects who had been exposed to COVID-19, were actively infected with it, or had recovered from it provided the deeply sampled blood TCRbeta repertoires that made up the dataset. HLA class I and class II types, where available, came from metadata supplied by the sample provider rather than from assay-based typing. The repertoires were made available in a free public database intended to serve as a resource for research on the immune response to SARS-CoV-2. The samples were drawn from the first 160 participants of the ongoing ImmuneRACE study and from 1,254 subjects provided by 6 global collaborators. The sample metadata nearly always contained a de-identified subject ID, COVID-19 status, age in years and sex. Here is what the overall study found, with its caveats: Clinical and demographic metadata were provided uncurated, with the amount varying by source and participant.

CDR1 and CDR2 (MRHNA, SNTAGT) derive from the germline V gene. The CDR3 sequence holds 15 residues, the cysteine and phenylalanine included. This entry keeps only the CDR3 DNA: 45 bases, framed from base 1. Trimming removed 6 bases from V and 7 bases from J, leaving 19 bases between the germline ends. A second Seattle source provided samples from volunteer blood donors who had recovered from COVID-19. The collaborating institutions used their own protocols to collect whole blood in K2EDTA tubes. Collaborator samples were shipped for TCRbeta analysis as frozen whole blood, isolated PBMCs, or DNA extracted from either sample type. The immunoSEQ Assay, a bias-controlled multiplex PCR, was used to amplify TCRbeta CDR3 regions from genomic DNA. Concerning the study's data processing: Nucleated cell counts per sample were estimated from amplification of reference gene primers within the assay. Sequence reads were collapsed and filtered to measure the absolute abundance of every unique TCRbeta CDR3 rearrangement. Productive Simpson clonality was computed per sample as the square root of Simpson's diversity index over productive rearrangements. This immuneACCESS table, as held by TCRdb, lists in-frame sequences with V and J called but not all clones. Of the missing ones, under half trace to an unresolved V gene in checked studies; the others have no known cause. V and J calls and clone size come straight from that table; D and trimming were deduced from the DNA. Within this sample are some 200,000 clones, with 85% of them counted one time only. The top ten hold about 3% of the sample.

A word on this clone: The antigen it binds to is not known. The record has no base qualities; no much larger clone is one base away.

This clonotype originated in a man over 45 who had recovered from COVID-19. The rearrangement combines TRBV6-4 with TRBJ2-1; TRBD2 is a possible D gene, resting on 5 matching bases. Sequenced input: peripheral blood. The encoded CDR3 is CASSPRGPPTNEQFF. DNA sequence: TGTGCCAGCAGCCCTCGCGGGCCCCCAACAAATGAGCAGTTCTTC.